These T cell receptor beta chains were read from a single sample in a study of beta chain features in type 1 diabetes. Measured with immunoSEQ multiplex PCR; TCRdb has only the in-frame clones, and not every one. The sample holds about 140,000 clones, over 8% seen once. The sequenced sample consisted of central memory CD4+ T cells from blood. Receptors were obtained from a middle-aged woman in good health. The CDR3 runs from the conserved cysteine through the conserved F or W. A D gene is named only where the DNA matches it firmly. Clone size appears in some rows only: once, few, many, or a class for an expanded clone.

j_gene: TRBJ1-2; len: 12; v_gene: TRBV7-2; d_gene: -; abundance: -; CDR3nt: TGTGCCAGCAGCTTCTCAACGGGGGGCTACACCTTC; CDR3aa: CASSFSTGGYTF
j_gene: TRBJ1-6; len: 13; v_gene: TRBV27; d_gene: -; abundance: -; CDR3nt: TGTGCCAGCAGTCTAACCCCGCGTTCACCCCTCCACTTT; CDR3aa: CASSLTPRSPLHF
j_gene: TRBJ2-5; len: 15; v_gene: TRBV7-6; d_gene: -; abundance: -; CDR3nt: TGTGCCAGCAGCTTACGGGGTGAATCCCCAAGAACCCAGTACTTC; CDR3aa: CASSLRGESPRTQYF
j_gene: TRBJ2-7; len: 12; v_gene: TRBV5-6; d_gene: -; abundance: -; CDR3nt: TGTGCCAGCAGCTTGAGGTCGTCCCGCCTAGACTTC; CDR3aa: CASSLRSSRLDF
j_gene: TRBJ2-2; len: 15; v_gene: TRBV18; d_gene: TRBD1; abundance: -; CDR3nt: TGTGCCAGCTCACATGGACAGGGATCGGGCGGGGAGCTGTTTTTT; CDR3aa: CASSHGQGSGGELFF
j_gene: TRBJ1-4; len: 14; v_gene: TRBV2; d_gene: -; abundance: many; CDR3nt: TGTGCCAGCAATCGACAGGCAACTAATGAAAAACTGTTTTTT; CDR3aa: CASNRQATNEKLFF
j_gene: TRBJ1-1; len: 15; v_gene: TRBV5-1; d_gene: TRBD1; abundance: -; CDR3nt: TGCGCCAGCAGCCCGGACAGGGGGCTGGCCACTGAAGCTTTCTTT; CDR3aa: CASSPDRGLATEAFF
j_gene: TRBJ2-7; len: 15; v_gene: TRBV7-2; d_gene: TRBD1; abundance: -; CDR3nt: TGTGCCAGCAGCTTAGTGGCCGGACAGGTGTACGAGCAGTACTTC; CDR3aa: CASSLVAGQVYEQYF
j_gene: TRBJ2-7; len: 15; v_gene: TRBV5-1; d_gene: TRBD1; abundance: few; CDR3nt: TGCGCCAGCAGCCCGACGGGACAGGAAAACTACGAGCAGTACTTC; CDR3aa: CASSPTGQENYEQYF
j_gene: TRBJ2-3; len: 14; v_gene: TRBV13; d_gene: -; abundance: -; CDR3nt: TGTGCCAGCAGCTTGGGCAGGGGCACAGATACGCAGTATTTT; CDR3aa: CASSLGRGTDTQYF
j_gene: TRBJ2-2; len: 14; v_gene: TRBV19; d_gene: -; abundance: few; CDR3nt: TGTGCCAGTAAGACACCCCCTAACACCGGGGAGCTGTTTTTT; CDR3aa: CASKTPPNTGELFF
j_gene: TRBJ2-4; len: 16; v_gene: TRBV7-2; d_gene: TRBD2; abundance: many; CDR3nt: TGTGCCAGCAGCCTAGGACTAGCGGGGGCCCGCACGGTTCAGTACTTC; CDR3aa: CASSLGLAGARTVQYF
j_gene: TRBJ2-6; len: 19; v_gene: TRBV4-3; d_gene: TRBD2; abundance: many; CDR3nt: TGCGCCAGCAGCCAAGATGTGCTAGCGGGGACCTCTGGGGCCAACGTCCTGACTTTC; CDR3aa: CASSQDVLAGTSGANVLTF
j_gene: TRBJ1-1; len: 13; v_gene: TRBV7-6; d_gene: TRBD1; abundance: -; CDR3nt: TGTGCCAGCAGCAGAGACAGGGCTACTGAAGCTTTCTTT; CDR3aa: CASSRDRATEAFF
j_gene: TRBJ2-5; len: 14; v_gene: TRBV5-1; d_gene: TRBD2; abundance: few; CDR3nt: TGCGCCACAAGGGAGGGAACGGTCGCGGAGACCCAGTACTTC; CDR3aa: CATREGTVAETQYF
j_gene: TRBJ2-2; len: 14; v_gene: TRBV29-1; d_gene: TRBD2; abundance: -; CDR3nt: TGCAGCGCTGGGGGGGTAGGGTCGGCCGGGGAGCTGTTTTTT; CDR3aa: CSAGGVGSAGELFF
j_gene: TRBJ2-1; len: 15; v_gene: TRBV19; d_gene: TRBD2; abundance: few; CDR3nt: TGTGCCAGTAGTATAATAGCGGGGGGGCTAAATGAGCAGTTCTTC; CDR3aa: CASSIIAGGLNEQFF
j_gene: TRBJ2-2; len: 15; v_gene: TRBV5-8; d_gene: TRBD1; abundance: -; CDR3nt: TGTGCCAGCAGCTTGGGGACAGGGATAGTCGGGGAGCTGTTTTTT; CDR3aa: CASSLGTGIVGELFF
j_gene: TRBJ2-5; len: 13; v_gene: TRBV10-3; d_gene: -; abundance: few; CDR3nt: TGTGCCATCAGTGAGTTCCCCGGAGAGACCCAGTACTTC; CDR3aa: CAISEFPGETQYF